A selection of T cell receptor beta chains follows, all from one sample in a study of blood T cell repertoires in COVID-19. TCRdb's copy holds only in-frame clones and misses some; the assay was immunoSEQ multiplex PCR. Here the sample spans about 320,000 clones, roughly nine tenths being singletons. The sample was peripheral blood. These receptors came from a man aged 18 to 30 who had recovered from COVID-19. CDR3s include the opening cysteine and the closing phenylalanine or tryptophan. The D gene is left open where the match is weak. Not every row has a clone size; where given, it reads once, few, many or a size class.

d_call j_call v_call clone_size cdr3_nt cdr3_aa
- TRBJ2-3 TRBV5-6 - TGTGCCAGCAGCTCCGGGGGAGATACGCAGTATTTT CASSSGGDTQYF
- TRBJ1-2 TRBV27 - TGTGCCAGCAGGGTACAGGGTTCCTATGGCTACACCTTC CASRVQGSYGYTF
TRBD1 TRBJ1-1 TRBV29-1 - TGCAGCGTTGAAGGAACGGACAGGGGGCAGGGGAACACTGAAGCTTTCTTT CSVEGTDRGQGNTEAFF
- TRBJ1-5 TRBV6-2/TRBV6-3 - TGTGCCAGCAGGCCTGACAGCGAGAATCAGCCCCAGCATTTT CASRPDSENQPQHF
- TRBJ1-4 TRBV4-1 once TGCGCCAGCAGCCAGGGCCCTATACGGCGAGCTAATGAAAAACTGTTTTTT CASSQGPIRRANEKLFF
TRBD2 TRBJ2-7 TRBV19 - TGTGCCAGTAGTATATCAGGACTAGCGGCCTACGAGCAGTACTTC CASSISGLAAYEQYF
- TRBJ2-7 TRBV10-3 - TGTGCCATCAGTGAAGGACAATCCAGGGGTTACGAGCAGTACTTC CAISEGQSRGYEQYF
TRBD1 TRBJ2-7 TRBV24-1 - TGTGCCACCAGTGATAACAGGGGCGAGCAGTACTTC CATSDNRGEQYF
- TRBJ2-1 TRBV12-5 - TGTGCTAGTGGTCCTGACGGAAGGGGGAAAAATGAGCAGTTCTTC CASGPDGRGKNEQFF
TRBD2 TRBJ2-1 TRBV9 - TGTGCCAGCAGCGTCACCACTAGCGGTCGCTACAATGAGCAGTTCTTC CASSVTTSGRYNEQFF
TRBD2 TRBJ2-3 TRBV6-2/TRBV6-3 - TGTGCCAGCAGTACGAGGACTAGCGGGGTTCCAACCACAGATACGCAGTATTTT CASSTRTSGVPTTDTQYF
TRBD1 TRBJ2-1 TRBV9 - TGTGCCAGCAGCGTAGGACAGGGAAGGAACAATGAGCAGTTCTTC CASSVGQGRNNEQFF
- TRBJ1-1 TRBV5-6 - TGTGCCAGCAGCGGGGGGATGCCCTGGGAGGCTTTCTTT CASSGGMPWEAFF
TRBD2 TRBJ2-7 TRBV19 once TGTGCCAGTAGTAGGGGGACTAGCGGGAGTAACGAGCAGTACTTC CASSRGTSGSNEQYF
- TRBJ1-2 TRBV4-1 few TGCGCCAGCAGTCGTTCCCACAGGGAGACCTATGGCTACACCTTC CASSRSHRETYGYTF
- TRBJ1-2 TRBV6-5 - TGTGCCAGCAGTTACTCCGGGACACATGACATCTATGGCTACACCTTC CASSYSGTHDIYGYTF
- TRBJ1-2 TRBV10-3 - TGTGCCATCACCGACAGTCCTCAGGGTTACTACACCTTC CAITDSPQGYYTF
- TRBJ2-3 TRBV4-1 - TGCGCCAGCAGCCAAGATCAGGGGATCACAGATACGCAGTATTTT CASSQDQGITDTQYF
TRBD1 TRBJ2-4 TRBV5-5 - TGTGCCAGCAGCTTGTGGGACAGAGCCAAAAACATTCAGTACTTC CASSLWDRAKNIQYF
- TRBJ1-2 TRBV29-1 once TGCAGCGTTGAAGCCGCCACAGGGAATGGCTACACCTTC CSVEAATGNGYTF
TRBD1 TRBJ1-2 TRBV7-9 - TGTGCCAGCAGCGTCGCCGGGACAGGGGGCTTCTATGGCTACACCTTC CASSVAGTGGFYGYTF
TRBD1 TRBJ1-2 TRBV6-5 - TGTGCCAGCACTCCGACAGGGATTAACTATGGCTACACCTTC CASTPTGINYGYTF
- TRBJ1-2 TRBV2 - TGTGCCAGCAGTCCCAACAGAGGGAGTGGCTACACCTTC CASSPNRGSGYTF
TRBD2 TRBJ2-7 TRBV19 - TGTGCCAGTAGCACGGGGCCGGGGGGCTCCTACGAGCAGTACTTC CASSTGPGGSYEQYF
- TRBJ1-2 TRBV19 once TGTGCCAGTAGTATAGTAGTAAGAGGGAGCGACTATGGCTACACCTTC CASSIVVRGSDYGYTF
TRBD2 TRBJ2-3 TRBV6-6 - TGTGCCAGCAGTCGAGACCTAGCGGGAGGGCCCAGAGATACGCAGTATTTT CASSRDLAGGPRDTQYF
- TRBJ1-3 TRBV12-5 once TGTGCTAGTGGTTTTTCAGGTTATGGAAACACCATATATTTT CASGFSGYGNTIYF
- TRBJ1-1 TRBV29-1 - TGCAGCGTGTCGGGCACTGAAGCTTTCTTT CSVSGTEAFF
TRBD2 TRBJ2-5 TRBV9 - TGTGCCAGCAGCGTTAACCTAGCGGGGGAGACCCAGTACTTC CASSVNLAGETQYF
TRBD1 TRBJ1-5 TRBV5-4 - TGTGCCAGCAGCTTGTACGGAGCCCCGAGGGGGCTCAATCAGCCCCAGCATTTT CASSLYGAPRGLNQPQHF
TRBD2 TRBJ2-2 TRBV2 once TGTGCCAGCGTTACTAGCGGGGGGCTGAGATACACCGGGGAGCTGTTTTTT CASVTSGGLRYTGELFF
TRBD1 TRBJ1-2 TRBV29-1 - TGCAGCGTTGAGGGGGGACAGGGGTATTATGGCTACACCTTC CSVEGGQGYYGYTF
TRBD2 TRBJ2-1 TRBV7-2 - TGTGCCAGCAGCACGGGACTAGCGGGCGATGAGCAGTTCTTC CASSTGLAGDEQFF
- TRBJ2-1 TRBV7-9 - TGTGCCAGCAGTTTAGCAGTGGGCCCCGAGCAGTTCTTC CASSLAVGPEQFF
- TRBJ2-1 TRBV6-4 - TGTGCCAGCAGAGGCAGCGGACTTCCCATGTACAATGAGCAGTTCTTC CASRGSGLPMYNEQFF
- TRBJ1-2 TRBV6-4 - TGTGCCAGCAGTGACCGCAAGACACAGGGAACCTATGGCTACACCTTC CASSDRKTQGTYGYTF
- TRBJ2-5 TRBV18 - TGTGCCAGCTCCCCGTCCCAGGGTCCAGAGACCCAGTACTTC CASSPSQGPETQYF
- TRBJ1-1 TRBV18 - TGTGCCAGCTCACCAGGGGCTGTGAACACTGAAGCTTTCTTT CASSPGAVNTEAFF
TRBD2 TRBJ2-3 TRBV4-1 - TGCGCCAGCAGCCAAGAGGGACTATCGGGGCGCACAGATACGCAGTATTTT CASSQEGLSGRTDTQYF
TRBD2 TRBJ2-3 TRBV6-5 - TGTGCCAGCAGTTACTCGGGCGGGGGGTTAGATACGCAGTATTTT CASSYSGGGLDTQYF
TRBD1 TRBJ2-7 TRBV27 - TGTGCCAGCAGGGTCGGACAGGGGGCTGGTTACGAGCAGTACTTC CASRVGQGAGYEQYF
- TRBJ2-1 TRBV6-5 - TGTGCCAGCAGTTACTTTCCTAGCGAGGGCAATGAGCAGTTCTTC CASSYFPSEGNEQFF
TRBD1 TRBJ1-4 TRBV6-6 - TGTGCCAGCAGCCTCACCCCACAGGGGCTAGGTGAAAAACTGTTTTTT CASSLTPQGLGEKLFF
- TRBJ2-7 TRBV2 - TGTGCCAGCAGGTCGGGGGACCGCTACGAGCAGTACTTC CASRSGDRYEQYF